A single sample is the source of the 8 T cell receptor beta chains below, sequenced in a study of naive and memory T cell subsets. Whole-study results and caveats: Naive repertoires, especially CD8, held a few larger clonotypes, possibly memory cells re-expressing CD45RA.

The beta constant-region primer was an equimolar mix of two oligonucleotides covering TRBC1 and TRBC2. Ligated cDNA was amplified by four rounds of PCR with nested alpha and beta constant-region primers and SP2. Via MiXCR, TCRdb re-called the UMI-ligation and nested PCR reads, giving one row per CDR3 protein. The repertoire holds around 100,000 distinct CDR3 sequences, with approximately 15% as singletons. No cognate antigen is known for these TCRs. Sequenced input: naive CD8+ T cells from blood. These receptors all stem from a human donor in good health.

This chain uses TRBV29-1 with TRBJ1-1, with 7 bases lining up with TRBD1. After removal of 3 bases from V and 5 bases from J, the junction contained 6 bases not matched to a gene. This CDR3 is built from 13 residues. Germline CDR1 and CDR2: SQVTM and ANQGSEA. The chain's CDR3 is CSVEEGARTEAFF. CDR3 DNA: TGCAGCGTTGAGGAGGGGGCGCGGACTGAAGCTTTCTTT.

The chain couples TRBV30 to TRBJ2-1; D gene unclear. Looked up from germline, CDR1 is GTSNPN and CDR2 is SVGIG (reference sequence). The CDR3 covers 14 residues. Trimming stripped 5 bases from V and 0 bases from J, with 11 bases between. The CDR3: CAWSSTSSYNEQFF. Here the CDR3 DNA reads TGTGCCTGGTCCTCGACAAGCTCCTACAATGAGCAGTTCTTC. The variable domain in full, with the rest retrieved from reference TRBV30 and TRBJ2-1, is SQTIHQWPATLVQPVGSPLSLECTVEGTSNPNLYWYRQAAGRGLQLLFYSVGIGQISSEVPQNLSASRPQDRQFILSSKKLLLSDSGFYLCAWSSTSSYNEQFFGPGTRLTVL.

The CDR3 region has the DNA TGTGCCAGCAGTTCGTTGCTAGCCAAAAACATTCAGTACTTC. This codes for CASSSLLAKNIQYF. The chain uses TRBV12-3 or TRBV12-4 and TRBJ2-4; D not certain. The V and J ends lost 4 bases and 0 bases respectively, with 7 bases between them. This CDR3 comprises 14 residues.

This chain joins TRBV4-1 and TRBJ2-3; 9 bases map to TRBD2. CDR1 and CDR2 (germline): MGHRA, YSYEKL. The CDR3 is 17 residues long. V lost 0 bases, J lost 7 bases, and 11 bases stayed unmatched. CDR3 bases: TGCGCCAGCAGCCAAGAAGAAGTTGGGCTAGCGGGGAATACGCAGTATTTT. This codes for CASSQEEVGLAGNTQYF.

The CDR3 sequence: CASSVSDYGYTF. Here the CDR3 DNA reads TGCGCCAGCAGTGTCTCCGACTATGGCTACACCTTC. V and J are TRBV10-2 and TRBJ1-2; D call uncertain. The V gene lost 4 bases and the J gene lost 3 bases, with 6 bases spanning the gap. The CDR3 totals 12 residues. CDR1 and CDR2 (germline): WSHSY, SAAADI.

V is TRBV7-8 and J is TRBJ2-7, with 9 bases fitting TRBD1. The CDR3 runs 14 residues. Trimming removed 2 bases from V and 6 bases from J; junction bases left unmatched: 5. Looked up from germline, CDR1 is SGHVS and CDR2 is FQNEAQ. CDR3 loop: CASSLRQGVGEQYF. For the CDR3, the DNA is TGTGCCAGCAGCTTAAGACAGGGGGTAGGCGAGCAGTACTTC.

The CDR3 coding sequence is TGTGCCAGCAGTTACGGTACAGGGTCCTCCTACGAGCAGTACTTC. As protein: CASSYGTGSSYEQYF. The rearrangement uses TRBV6-5 and TRBJ2-7, with D possibly being TRBD1 (6 bases). Germline values: CDR1 MNHEY, CDR2 SVGAGI. This CDR3 is built from 15 residues. Trimming pared 2 bases from V and 0 bases from J, leaving 11 bases between.

This clonotype was detected a few times. This chain uses TRBV27 with TRBJ2-7; D is unresolved. The CDR3 has 13 amino acids. V was pared by 5 bases and J by 3 bases, with 11 bases between. CDR1 MNHEY and CDR2 SMNVEV come from the germline V gene (reference sequence). This chain's CDR3 is CASSRPASYEQYF. The CDR3 DNA reads TGTGCCAGCAGTCGTCCGGCGAGCTACGAGCAGTACTTC.